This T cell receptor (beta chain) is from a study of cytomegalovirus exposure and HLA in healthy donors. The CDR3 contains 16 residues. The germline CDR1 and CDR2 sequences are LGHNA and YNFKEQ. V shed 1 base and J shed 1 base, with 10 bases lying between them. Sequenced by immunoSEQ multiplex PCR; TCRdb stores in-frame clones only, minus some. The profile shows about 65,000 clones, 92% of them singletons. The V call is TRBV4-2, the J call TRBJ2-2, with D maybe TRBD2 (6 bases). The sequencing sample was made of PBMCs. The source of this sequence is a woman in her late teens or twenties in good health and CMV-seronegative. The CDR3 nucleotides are TGTGCCAGCAGCCAAGCGGGGGAGATGAACACCGGGGAGCTGTTTTTT. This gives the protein CASSQAGEMNTGELFF.